What follows describes a single T cell receptor (beta chain). These data come from a study of blood T cell repertoires in COVID-19. The CDR3 sequence is 17 residues long. Germline V gene lookup returns CDR1 SGHDT and CDR2 YYEEEE. V shed 4 bases, J shed 6 bases, and the junction held 17 bases outside the gene matches. The protocol was immunoSEQ multiplex PCR, while the TCRdb copy is restricted to in-frame clones and leaves out a portion. Of some 270,000 clones listed, around 90% were seen once; the top ten hold roughly 3%. The sample was PBMCs or T cells enriched from blood (not recorded which). The TCR originated in a woman aged 40-49 years who had been exposed to COVID-19. This sequence joins TRBV5-6 and TRBJ2-3; TRBD1 aligns across 7 bases. CDR3 DNA: TGTGCCAGCAGCAGGGGGCCGGGACGGCGAGCTGCGGATACGCAGTATTTT. This translates into CASSRGPGRRAADTQYF.